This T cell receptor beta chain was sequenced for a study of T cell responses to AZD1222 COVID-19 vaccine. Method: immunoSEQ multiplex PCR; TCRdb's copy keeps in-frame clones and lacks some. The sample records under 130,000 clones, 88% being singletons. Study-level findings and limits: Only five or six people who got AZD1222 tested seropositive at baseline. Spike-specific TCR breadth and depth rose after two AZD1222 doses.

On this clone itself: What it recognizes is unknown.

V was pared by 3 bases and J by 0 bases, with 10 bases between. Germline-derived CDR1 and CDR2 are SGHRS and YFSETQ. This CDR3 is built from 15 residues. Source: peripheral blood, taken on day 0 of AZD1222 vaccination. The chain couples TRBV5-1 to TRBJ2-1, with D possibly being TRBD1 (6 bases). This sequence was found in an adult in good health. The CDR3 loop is CASSYTGSSYNEQFF. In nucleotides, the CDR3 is TGCGCCAGCAGCTACACAGGGAGCTCCTACAATGAGCAGTTCTTC.